This TCR beta chain comes out of a study of cytomegalovirus exposure and HLA in healthy donors. On the study more broadly: Researchers previously reported finding roughly 120 million unique TCR beta sequences from about 170 million T cells. Falling in the Caucasian-associated ancestry cluster were approximately 84% of under 500 genotyped donors.

There are 15 residues in the CDR3. Germline CDR1 and CDR2: MDHEN and SYDVKM. The trim removed 6 bases at V and 6 bases at J, leaving 10 bases unmatched. The PCR had 60 Vbeta and 13 Jbeta primers. Produced via immunoSEQ multiplex PCR; TCRdb's table is partial and in-frame only. The sample shows about 140,000 clones, 88% of them seen only once. The receptor was isolated from a woman in her thirties or forties in good health and CMV-seronegative. Sequencing was done on a sample of PBMCs. The chain links TRBV28 to TRBJ2-2, with 7 bases matching TRBD2. CDR3 nucleotides: TGTGCCAGCAGCTCGACCGGGACTAACGCCGGGGAGCTGTTTTTT. Translation: CASSSTGTNAGELFF.